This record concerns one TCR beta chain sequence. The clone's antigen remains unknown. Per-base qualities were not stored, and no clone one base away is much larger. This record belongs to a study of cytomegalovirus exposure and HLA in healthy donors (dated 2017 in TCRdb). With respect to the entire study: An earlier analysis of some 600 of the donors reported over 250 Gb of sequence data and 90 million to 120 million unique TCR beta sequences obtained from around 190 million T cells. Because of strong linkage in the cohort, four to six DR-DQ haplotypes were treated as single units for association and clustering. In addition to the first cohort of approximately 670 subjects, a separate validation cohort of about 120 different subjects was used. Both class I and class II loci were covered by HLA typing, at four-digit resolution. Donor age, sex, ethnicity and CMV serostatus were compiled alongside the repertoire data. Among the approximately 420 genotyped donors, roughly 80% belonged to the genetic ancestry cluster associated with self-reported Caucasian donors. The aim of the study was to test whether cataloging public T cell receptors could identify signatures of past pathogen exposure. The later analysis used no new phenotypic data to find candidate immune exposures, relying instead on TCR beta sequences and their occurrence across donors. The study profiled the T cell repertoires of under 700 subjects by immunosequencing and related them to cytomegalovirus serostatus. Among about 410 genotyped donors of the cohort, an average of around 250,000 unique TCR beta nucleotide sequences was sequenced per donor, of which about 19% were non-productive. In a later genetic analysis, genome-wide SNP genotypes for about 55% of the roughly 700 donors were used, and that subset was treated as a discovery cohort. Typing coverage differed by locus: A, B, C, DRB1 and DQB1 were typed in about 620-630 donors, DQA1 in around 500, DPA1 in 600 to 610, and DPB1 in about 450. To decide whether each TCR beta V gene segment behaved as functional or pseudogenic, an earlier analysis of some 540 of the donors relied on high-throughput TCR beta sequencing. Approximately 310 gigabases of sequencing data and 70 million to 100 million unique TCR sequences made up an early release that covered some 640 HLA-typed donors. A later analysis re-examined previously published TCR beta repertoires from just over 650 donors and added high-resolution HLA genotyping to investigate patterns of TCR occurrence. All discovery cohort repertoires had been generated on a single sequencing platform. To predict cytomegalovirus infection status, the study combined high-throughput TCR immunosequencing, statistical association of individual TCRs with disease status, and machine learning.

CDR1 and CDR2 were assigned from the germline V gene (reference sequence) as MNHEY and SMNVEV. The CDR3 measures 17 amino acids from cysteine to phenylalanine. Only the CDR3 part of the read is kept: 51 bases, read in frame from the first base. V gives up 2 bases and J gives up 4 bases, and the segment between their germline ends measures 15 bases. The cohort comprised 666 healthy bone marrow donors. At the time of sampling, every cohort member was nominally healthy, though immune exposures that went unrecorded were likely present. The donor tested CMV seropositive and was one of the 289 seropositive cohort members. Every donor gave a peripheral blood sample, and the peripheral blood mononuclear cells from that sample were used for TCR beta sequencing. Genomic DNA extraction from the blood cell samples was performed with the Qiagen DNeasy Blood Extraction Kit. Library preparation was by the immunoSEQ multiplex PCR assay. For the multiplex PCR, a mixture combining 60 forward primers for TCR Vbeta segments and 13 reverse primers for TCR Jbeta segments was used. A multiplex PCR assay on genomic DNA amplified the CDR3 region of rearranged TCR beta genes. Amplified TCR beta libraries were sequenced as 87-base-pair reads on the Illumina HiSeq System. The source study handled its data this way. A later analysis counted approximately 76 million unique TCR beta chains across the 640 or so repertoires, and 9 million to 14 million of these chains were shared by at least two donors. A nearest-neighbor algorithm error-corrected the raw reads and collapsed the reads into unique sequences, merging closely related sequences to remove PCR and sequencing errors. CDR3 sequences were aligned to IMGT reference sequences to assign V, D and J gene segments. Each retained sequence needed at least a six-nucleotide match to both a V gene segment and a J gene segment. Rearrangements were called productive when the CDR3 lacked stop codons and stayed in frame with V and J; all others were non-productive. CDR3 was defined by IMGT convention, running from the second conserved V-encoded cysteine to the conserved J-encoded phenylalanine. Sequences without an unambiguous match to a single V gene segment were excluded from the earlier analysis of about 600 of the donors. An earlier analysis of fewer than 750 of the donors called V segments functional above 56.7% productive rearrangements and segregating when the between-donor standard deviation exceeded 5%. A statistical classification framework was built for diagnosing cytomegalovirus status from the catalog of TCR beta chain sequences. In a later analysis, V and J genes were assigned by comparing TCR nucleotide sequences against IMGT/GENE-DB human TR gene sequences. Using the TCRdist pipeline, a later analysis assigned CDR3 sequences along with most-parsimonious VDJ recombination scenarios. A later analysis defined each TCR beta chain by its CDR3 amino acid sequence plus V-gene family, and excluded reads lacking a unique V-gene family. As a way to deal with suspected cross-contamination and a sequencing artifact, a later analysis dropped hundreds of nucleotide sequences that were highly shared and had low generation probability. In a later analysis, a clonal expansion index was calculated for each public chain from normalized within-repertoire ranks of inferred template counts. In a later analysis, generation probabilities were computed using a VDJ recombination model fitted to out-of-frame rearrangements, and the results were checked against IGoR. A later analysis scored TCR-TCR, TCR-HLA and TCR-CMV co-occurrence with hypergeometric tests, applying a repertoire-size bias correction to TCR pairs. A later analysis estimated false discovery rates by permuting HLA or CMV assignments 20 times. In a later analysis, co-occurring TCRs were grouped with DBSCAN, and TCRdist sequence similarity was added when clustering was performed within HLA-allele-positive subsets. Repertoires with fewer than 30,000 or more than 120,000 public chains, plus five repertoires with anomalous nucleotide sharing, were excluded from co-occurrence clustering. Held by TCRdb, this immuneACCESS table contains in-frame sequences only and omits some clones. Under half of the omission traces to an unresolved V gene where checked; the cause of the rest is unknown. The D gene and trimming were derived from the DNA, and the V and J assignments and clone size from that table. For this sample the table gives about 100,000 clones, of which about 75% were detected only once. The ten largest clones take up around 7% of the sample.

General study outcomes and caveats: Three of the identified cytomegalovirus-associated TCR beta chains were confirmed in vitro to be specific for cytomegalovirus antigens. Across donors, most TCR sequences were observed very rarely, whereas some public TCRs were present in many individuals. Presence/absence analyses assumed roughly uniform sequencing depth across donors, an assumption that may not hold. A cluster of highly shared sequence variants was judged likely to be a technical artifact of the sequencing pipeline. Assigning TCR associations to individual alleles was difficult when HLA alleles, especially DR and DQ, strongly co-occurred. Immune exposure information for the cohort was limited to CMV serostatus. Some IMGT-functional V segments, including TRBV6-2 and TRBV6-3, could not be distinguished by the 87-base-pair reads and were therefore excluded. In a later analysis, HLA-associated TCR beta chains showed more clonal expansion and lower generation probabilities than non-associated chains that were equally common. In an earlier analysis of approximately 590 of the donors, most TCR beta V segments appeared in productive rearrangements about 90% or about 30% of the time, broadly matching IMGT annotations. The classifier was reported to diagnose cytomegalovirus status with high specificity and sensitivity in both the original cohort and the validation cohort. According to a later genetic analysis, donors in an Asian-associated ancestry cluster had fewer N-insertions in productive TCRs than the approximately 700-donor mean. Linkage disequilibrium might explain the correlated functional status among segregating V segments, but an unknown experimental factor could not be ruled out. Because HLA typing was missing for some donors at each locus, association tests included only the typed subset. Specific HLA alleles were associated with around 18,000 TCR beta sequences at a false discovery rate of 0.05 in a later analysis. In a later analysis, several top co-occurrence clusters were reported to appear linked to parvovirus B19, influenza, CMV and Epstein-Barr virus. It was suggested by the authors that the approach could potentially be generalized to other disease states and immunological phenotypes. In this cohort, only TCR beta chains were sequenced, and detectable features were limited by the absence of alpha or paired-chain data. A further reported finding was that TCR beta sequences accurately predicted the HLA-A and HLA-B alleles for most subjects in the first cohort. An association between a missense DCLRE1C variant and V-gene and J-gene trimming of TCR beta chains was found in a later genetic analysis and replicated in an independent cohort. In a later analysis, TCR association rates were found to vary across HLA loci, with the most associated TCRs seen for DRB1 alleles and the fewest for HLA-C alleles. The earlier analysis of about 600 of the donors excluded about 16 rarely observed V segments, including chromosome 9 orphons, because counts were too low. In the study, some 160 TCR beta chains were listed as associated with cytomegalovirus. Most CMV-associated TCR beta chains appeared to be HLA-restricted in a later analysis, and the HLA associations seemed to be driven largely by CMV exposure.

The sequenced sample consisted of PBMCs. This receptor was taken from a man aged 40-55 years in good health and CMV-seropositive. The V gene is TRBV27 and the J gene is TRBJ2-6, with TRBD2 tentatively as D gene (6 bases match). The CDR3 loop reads CASSLDSGGSGANVLTF. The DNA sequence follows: TGTGCCAGCAGTTTAGATAGTGGGGGGTCCGGGGCCAACGTCCTGACTTTC.